The 24 T cell receptor beta chains listed next were all sequenced from one sample in a study of T cells after yellow fever vaccination. TCRdb reprocessed the 5' RACE reads via MiXCR and lists one record per CDR3 protein. The table shows a few hundred thousand distinct CDR3 sequences, with around 3.1% occurring only once. The starting material was CD4+ T cells sorted from PBMCs, obtained 10 days after the yellow fever booster vaccination. Every receptor here comes from a man in his late teens or twenties who received the YFV17D yellow fever vaccine.

The table lists this clonotype with many counts. V gene TRBV20-1 combines with J gene TRBJ1-4, with D possibly matching TRBD1 (5 bases). Germline V gives CDR1 DFQATT, CDR2 SNEGSKA (reference sequence). The CDR3 consists of 15 residues. V was cut by 0 bases and J by 8 bases, with 16 bases left in between. The CDR3 DNA reads TGCAGTGCTAGAGATCGGGCTGCAGGGTACGAAAAACTGTTTTTT. It yields the protein CSARDRAAGYEKLFF.

At least ten counts were recorded for this clonotype. V gene TRBV5-5 combines with J gene TRBJ2-7; D unresolved. The CDR3 covers 14 residues. V was cut by 2 bases and J by 0 bases, with 9 bases left in between. Germline assignment: CDR1 SGHKS and CDR2 YYEKEE (reference sequence). The CDR3 is CASSLARSSYEQYF. DNA for the CDR3: TGTGCCAGCAGCTTAGCGCGGTCCTCCTACGAGCAGTACTTC.

This clonotype appeared many times. V gene TRBV7-2 combines with J gene TRBJ2-7, with 9 bases matching TRBD2. This CDR3 spans 13 amino acids. The V gene end was trimmed by 4 bases and the J gene end by 2 bases; junction bases not matched to a gene: 0. The germline CDR1 and CDR2 sequences are SGHTA and FQGNSA. CDR3 DNA: TGTGCCAGCAGCTGGACTAGCGCCTACGAGCAGTACGTC. This codes for CASSWTSAYEQYV.

This clonotype showed up many times. This chain uses TRBV7-2 with TRBJ2-1; 7 bases agree with TRBD2. This CDR3 is 17 amino acids long. The ends lost 2 bases at V and 8 bases at J; junction bases unmatched: 15. Germline V CDR1 and CDR2: SGHTA, FQGNSA. The CDR3: CASSLKPRASGNHEQFF. In nucleotides, the CDR3 is TGTGCCAGCAGCTTAAAACCCCGGGCTAGCGGCAATCATGAGCAGTTCTTC.

The chain couples TRBV21-1 to TRBJ2-7; the table calls TRBD1, which could not be checked here. TRBV21-1 constitutes a pseudogene. The CDR3 is made up of 14 amino acids. CDR3 sequence reads: CASSGAEGQYEQYV. The CDR3 DNA reads as TGTGCCAGCAGCGGGGCGGAGGGGCAGTACGAGCAGTACGTC.

This clonotype has at least ten counts. The V call is TRBV4-3, the J call TRBJ2-7; TRBD1 might be the D (6 bases). The CDR3 spans 13 residues. Germline V gene sequence: CDR1 LGHNA, CDR2 YSLEER. Trimming took 0 bases from V and 7 from J, leaving 10 bases between them. CDR3 loop: CASSQESGEEQYF. The DNA of the CDR3 is TGCGCCAGCAGCCAAGAGTCAGGGGAAGAGCAGTACTTC.

This clonotype was seen many times. The genes are TRBV6-6 and TRBJ2-2; D is possibly TRBD1 (5 bases). Germline values: CDR1 MNHNY, CDR2 SVGAGI (reference sequence). The CDR3 has 17 amino acids. Trimming pared 6 bases from V and 3 bases from J, leaving 20 bases between. The CDR3 sequence: CASSYGWTTVDTGELFF. The DNA of the CDR3 is TGTGCCAGCAGCTACGGTTGGACAACCGTCGACACCGGGGAGCTGTTTTTT.

The rearrangement joins TRBV4-1 to TRBJ1-4; TRBD1 matches 8 bases. The CDR3 covers 19 residues. CDR1 is MGHRA, CDR2 YSYEKL, per germline. V gave up 3 bases and J gave up 0 bases; unmatched junction bases: 12. Written as DNA, the CDR3 is TGCGCCAGCAGCCAGGGTCCCGGGACAGGACTTGCAACTAATGAAAAACTGTTTTTT. Protein: CASSQGPGTGLATNEKLFF.

The gene calls are TRBV6-1 and TRBJ2-5; 7 positions match TRBD1. The junction had 6 bases not matched to a gene; V was cut back by 5 bases and J by 0 bases. The CDR3 totals 15 residues. The germline CDR1 and CDR2 sequences are MNHNS and SASEGT. CDR3 sequence reads: CASSLNQGDQETQYF. CDR3 in DNA: TGTGCCAGCAGTTTAAATCAGGGGGACCAAGAGACCCAGTACTTC.

This clonotype came up many times. The rearrangement links TRBV20-1 to TRBJ2-5, with 7 bases identical to TRBD1. Germline CDR1 DFQATT, CDR2 SNEGSKA (reference sequence). The CDR3 sequence is 13 residues long. Unmatched junction bases numbered 9, after V lost 6 bases and J lost 5 bases. The CDR3 loop reads CSAINRGGETQYF. The CDR3 DNA reads as TGCAGTGCAATAAACAGGGGCGGCGAGACCCAGTACTTC.

This clonotype was seen a handful of times. CDR3 sequence (DNA): TGTGCCACCAGCAGAGAAACAGGGGTTGGCTCCGGACAGTTCTTC. Its translation: CATSRETGVGSGQFF. V gene TRBV15 combines with J gene TRBJ2-1; 7 bases map to TRBD1. Germline V gives CDR1 LNHNV, CDR2 YYDKDF (reference sequence). J gave up 13 bases and V 0 bases, and 12 bases lay outside the gene matches. This CDR3 comprises 15 residues.

This clonotype was picked up a small number of times. The V and J genes are TRBV6-1 and TRBJ1-4; D is possibly TRBD1 (5 bases). The CDR3 is made up of 15 amino acids. V was shortened by 4 bases and J by 8 bases, with 17 bases between the two germline ends. Per the germline V gene, CDR1 is MNHNS and CDR2 is SASEGT. The DNA of the CDR3 is TGTGCCAGCAGTGGCTCTAGGGGAGGCGAGGAAAAACTGTTTTTT. Encoded protein: CASSGSRGGEEKLFF.

This clonotype was observed a few times. The chain recombines TRBV18 with TRBJ2-7; either TRBD1 or TRBD2 may fit D (5 bases each). Between the trimmed V and J ends, which lost 3 bases and 6 bases, there was a span of 12 bases. This CDR3 spans 13 amino acids. The germline CDR1 and CDR2 sequences are KGHSH and LQKENI. The CDR3 loop reads CASSPSGGREQYV. The CDR3 DNA sequence: TGTGCCAGCTCACCGAGTGGGGGACGCGAGCAGTACGTC.

This clonotype showed up many times. The V call is TRBV9, the J call TRBJ1-6; perhaps TRBD1 as D (6 bases). V lost 4 bases, J lost 9 bases, and 14 bases lay in between. This CDR3 is built from 14 residues. In germline, CDR1 is SGDLS, CDR2 YYNGEE. The CDR3 sequence is CASSTQGGSSPLHF. CDR3 coding DNA: TGTGCCAGCAGCACACAGGGTGGTAGTTCACCCCTCCACTTT.

This sequence joins TRBV27 and TRBJ2-7; D is ambiguous. This CDR3 contains 15 residues. Germline values: CDR1 MNHEY, CDR2 SMNVEV (reference sequence). V dropped 6 bases and J dropped 6 bases, with 21 bases sitting between them. Written as DNA, the CDR3 is TGTGCCAGCAGCCCCACTCCGGGTGGAGAGCGCGAGCAGTACTTC. Translated, it gives CASSPTPGGEREQYF.

This rearrangement joins TRBV7-6 to TRBJ1-6, with 9 bases matching TRBD1. The germline CDR1 and CDR2 sequences are SGHVS and FNYEAQ. The CDR3 runs 15 residues. With 1 base clipped from V and 9 bases from J, the junction kept 4 bases outside the gene matches. CDR3 residues: CASSLGDRVSSPLHF. The CDR3 DNA is TGTGCCAGCAGCTTAGGGGACAGGGTTAGTTCACCCCTCCACTTT. Supplemented by reference TRBV7-6 and TRBJ1-6, the full variable domain reads GAGVSQSPRYKVTKRGQDVALRCDPISGHVSLYWYRQALGQGPEFLTYFNYEAQQDKSGLPNDRFSAERPEGSISTLTIQRTEQRDSAMYRCASSLGDRVSSPLHFGNGTRLTVT.

This clonotype was recorded only once. The junction differs from germline at one of its ends, possibly a read error. The rearrangement joins TRBV27 to TRBJ1-2; D is perhaps TRBD1 (5 bases). Germline CDR1 and CDR2: MNHEY and SMNVEV (reference sequence). There are 12 residues in the CDR3. CDR3: CASSAAGGWYTF. CDR3 DNA sequence: TGTGCCAGCAGTGCGGCCGGGGGGTGGTACACATTC.

This clonotype has only a few counts. The chain couples TRBV20-1 to TRBJ1-6, with D maybe TRBD1 (6 bases). The CDR3 has 14 residues. The germline gives CDR1 DFQATT, CDR2 SNEGSKA (reference sequence). The V gene lost 6 bases and the J gene lost 4 bases, with 13 bases spanning the gap. The CDR3 nucleotides read TGCAGTGCCACCAGGGGCGGGTATAATTCACCCCTCCACTTT. It encodes CSATRGGYNSPLHF.

Many counts were recorded for this clonotype. The chain joins TRBV29-1 to TRBJ2-7; 11 bases align to TRBD1. CDR3 length: 13 amino acids. J was trimmed by 5 bases and V by 5 bases; bases with no gene match: 5. From germline, CDR1 is SQVTM and CDR2 ANQGSEA. CDR3 DNA sequence: TGCAGCGTTTCCCCGGGACAGGGGGACGAGCAGTACTTC. This translates into CSVSPGQGDEQYF.

This clonotype was detected ten times or more. This chain joins TRBV20-1 and TRBJ2-1; 8 bases map to TRBD2. This CDR3 is 13 amino acids long. The germline gives CDR1 DFQATT, CDR2 SNEGSKA (reference sequence). Trimming took 1 base from V and 9 from J; bases not matched to a gene: 5. The CDR3 loop is CSARGVSGIEQFF. The DNA of the CDR3 is TGCAGTGCTAGAGGGGTTAGCGGGATTGAGCAGTTCTTC.

The chain employs TRBV5-4 and TRBJ2-1; tentative D call: TRBD1 (6 bases). Between the trimmed V and J ends, which lost 0 bases and 2 bases, there was a span of 9 bases. The germline V gene has CDR1 SGHNT and CDR2 YYREEE (reference sequence). The CDR3 runs 15 residues. CDR3 protein: CASSLERDTYNEQFF. Here the CDR3 DNA reads TGTGCCAGCAGCTTGGAAAGGGACACCTACAATGAGCAGTTCTTC. Supplemented by reference TRBV5-4 and TRBJ2-1, the full variable domain reads ETGVTQSPTHLIKTRGQQVTLRCSSQSGHNTVSWYQQALGQGPQFIFQYYREEENGRGNFPPRFSGLQFPNYSSELNVNALELDDSALYLCASSLERDTYNEQFFGPGTRLTVL.

This clonotype came up a few times. The chain joins TRBV6-4 to TRBJ1-4, with a possible D match to TRBD1 (6 bases). V gave up 2 bases and J gave up 3 bases, with 10 bases separating them. This CDR3 comprises 15 residues. CDR1 MRHNA and CDR2 SNTAGT come from the germline V gene. The CDR3 loop reads CASSDKGGPNEKLFF. The CDR3 DNA reads as TGTGCCAGCAGTGACAAAGGGGGACCTAATGAAAAACTGTTTTTT.

This clonotype was recorded at least ten times. The chain carries TRBV7-2 and TRBJ1-1; D remains ambiguous. With 1 base removed from V and 5 bases from J, the gap between germline ends came to 8 bases. The CDR3 totals 13 residues. Per germline, CDR1 SGHTA and CDR2 FQGNSA. Here the CDR3 reads CASSLGQRTEAFF. Here the CDR3 DNA reads TGTGCCAGCAGCTTAGGGCAGCGGACTGAAGCTTTCTTT.

This clonotype appeared a few times. The chain joins TRBV7-9 to TRBJ2-3; D is perhaps TRBD1 (6 bases). Germline lookup yields CDR1 SEHNR and CDR2 FQNEAQ (reference sequence). The CDR3 extends over 13 amino acids. Trimming removed 5 bases at V and 14 bases at J, with 20 bases between. The CDR3 here is CASSRDTGNSLYF. CDR3 bases: TGTGCCAGCAGCCGAGATACAGGGAACTCGCTGTATTTT.